This T cell receptor (beta chain) was sequenced during a study of T cell responses to AZD1222 COVID-19 vaccine. Note on this clone: Its antigen is unknown.

Germline CDR1 MNHEY, CDR2 SVGAGI. CDR3 length equals 15 residues. The ends were cut back, 8 bases at V and 3 bases at J, with 14 bases in the middle. Findings and caveats of the study: The breadth and depth of Spike-specific TCRs increased once two AZD1222 doses had been given. In all cases, repertoires were sampled only after the peak T cell response.

Profiled with immunoSEQ multiplex PCR; TCRdb holds only in-frame clones, not every one. The sample consists of around 180,000 clones, 88% of them appearing once. This specimen consisted of peripheral blood, obtained on day 0 of AZD1222 vaccination. The receptor's source is an adult in good health. This chain connects TRBV6-5 to TRBJ1-6; D gene uncertain. The CDR3 is CASGPGRNYNSPLHF. The DNA for the CDR3 is TGTGCCAGCGGCCCCGGGAGAAACTATAATTCACCCCTCCACTTT.